This TCR beta chain is drawn from a study of identical twins. The V gene's germline CDR1 is ENHRY and CDR2 SYGVKD. This CDR3 contains 14 residues. With 6 bases removed from V and 0 bases from J, the gap between germline ends came to 12 bases. TCRdb re-called the 5' RACE reads with MiXCR, one entry per CDR3 protein. This sample has about 530,000 distinct CDR3 sequences, with about a fifth found just once. This clonotype was detected only a few times. These sequences were also reported in another study, on yellow fever vaccine responses in identical twins.

The V gene is TRBV10-3, the J gene TRBJ2-7, with D possibly matching TRBD1 (6 bases). This receptor was taken from a woman between 18 and 30 years old in good health. The sequencing sample was made of CD4+ T cells sorted from blood. The CDR3 region has the DNA TGTGCCATCAGCCGGGACAAGCTCTCCTACGAGCAGTACGTC. It specifies CAISRDKLSYEQYV.